Here is one T cell receptor beta chain with its context. What it binds is unknown. Method: immunoSEQ multiplex PCR; TCRdb's copy keeps in-frame clones and lacks some. The sample contains about 150,000 clones, about 91% of which appear only once. There are 13 residues in the CDR3. The V end was cut by 6 bases, the J end by 4 bases, with 11 bases between. Germline V gene sequence: CDR1 MNHEY, CDR2 SVGAGI. This sample was included in a study of T cell responses to AZD1222 COVID-19 vaccine. Findings of the study overall: Unmutated variant regions are reportedly targeted by nearly half of spike-specific TCRs.

Here the sequenced sample was peripheral blood, taken on day 0 of AZD1222 vaccination. The clonotype comes from an adult in good health. This chain uses TRBV6-5 with TRBJ2-3; D remains ambiguous. Here the CDR3 reads CASSPLVPDTQYF. The CDR3 DNA follows: TGTGCCAGCAGCCCCCTGGTCCCAGATACGCAGTATTTT.